One sample yielded the 5 T cell receptor beta chains listed below, sequenced in a study of blood T cell repertoires in COVID-19. TCRdb keeps only in-frame clones here, not all; method: immunoSEQ multiplex PCR. Of about 160,000 clones listed, approximately 88% are singletons. Sequencing was done on a sample of peripheral blood. Receptors were obtained from an elderly woman with active or convalescent COVID-19.

The V gene is TRBV25-1, the J gene TRBJ2-3, with D tentatively TRBD1 (6 bases). The CDR3 is 15 amino acids. V lost 6 bases and J 4 bases, leaving 17 bases between the germline ends. CDR1 and CDR2 (germline): MGHDK, SYGVNS. The CDR3 region is CASSGTTSYADTQYF. The CDR3 nucleotides are TGTGCCAGCAGCGGGACAACCTCGTACGCAGATACGCAGTATTTT.

The chain uses TRBV30 and TRBJ1-5, with D perhaps matching TRBD1 (6 bases). The CDR3 length is 13 residues. Per germline, CDR1 GTSNPN and CDR2 SVGIG (reference sequence). V was clipped by 2 bases and J by 5 bases, with 10 bases between them. This CDR3 reads CAWSLDRYQPQHF. DNA for the CDR3: TGTGCCTGGAGTCTGGACAGATATCAGCCCCAGCATTTT.

The V call is TRBV6-5, the J call TRBJ2-7; 7 bases match TRBD2. V lost 2 bases, J lost 6 bases, and 10 bases stayed unmatched. Germline CDR1 reads MNHEY; CDR2 reads SVGAGI. The CDR3 sequence is 15 residues long. CDR3: CASSYVLPSGIEQYF. The DNA for the CDR3 is TGTGCCAGCAGTTACGTTCTCCCTAGCGGTATCGAGCAGTACTTC.

This chain's CDR3 is CASRPPNLAGGTGELFF. CDR3 coding DNA: TGTGCCAGTAGGCCCCCGAATTTAGCGGGGGGTACCGGGGAGCTGTTTTTT. The gene calls are TRBV19 and TRBJ2-2, with 10 bases that match TRBD2. The length of the CDR3 is 17 residues. The junction had 12 bases not matched to a gene; V was cut back by 6 bases and J by 5 bases. CDR1 and CDR2 from the germline V gene are LNHDA and SQIVND (reference sequence).

This clone was seen a handful of times. V usage is TRBV19 and J usage is TRBJ2-2; TRBD1 matches at 10 bases. The ends lost 8 bases at V and 0 bases at J; junction bases unmatched: 12. Germline lookup yields CDR1 LNHDA and CDR2 SQIVND (reference sequence). CDR3 length: 18 residues. DNA for the CDR3: TGTGCCAGTCAACCGGGACAGGGGTGGGTCGCGAACACCGGGGAGCTGTTTTTT. Its translation: CASQPGQGWVANTGELFF. Together with reference TRBV19 and TRBJ2-2, the CDR3 gives the full variable domain: DGGITQSPKYLFRKEGQNVTLSCEQNLNHDAMYWYRQDPGQGLRLIYYSQIVNDFQKGDIAEGYSVSREKKESFPLTVTSAQKNPTAFYLCASQPGQGWVANTGELFFGEGSRLTVL.